This T cell receptor (beta chain) originates from a study of post-analysis software for immune sequencing data (dated by TCRdb to between 2014 and 2016). In terms of the full investigation: Recorded disease courses included relapsing-remitting, secondary progressive and progressive-relapsing multiple sclerosis, with some patients lacking subtype annotation. The patient repertoires were compared against approximately ten previously published healthy control repertoires obtained from donors aged roughly 6 to 28 years. A subset of samples was prepared in parallel using single-end sample barcoding, then pooled and co-amplified after Illumina adapter ligation. General conclusions and limits of the study: Significantly higher frequencies in patients than in controls were found for five TRBV segments, including TRBV5-6, TRBV5-1 and TRBV20-1. The multiple sclerosis patient group was slightly younger than the control group. Direct clustering with F measure revealed strong co-clustering of samples prepared in the same batch, which led to a batch-effect correction. Compared with controls, multiple sclerosis patients had significantly lower normalized Chao1 diversity, a finding suggesting substantial peripheral T-cell clonal expansion.

To demonstrate the VDJtools post-analysis software, TCR beta repertoires were profiled from the peripheral blood of about 13 young patients with multiple sclerosis. The multiple sclerosis patients were children and adolescents ranging in age from about 6 to 17 years. Ends trimmed: V by 4 bases, J by 6 bases; bases unmatched to a gene: 10. The germline V gene provides CDR1 MGHRA and CDR2 YSYEKL. The CDR3 covers 16 residues, taking in both the cysteine and the phenylalanine. Just CDR3 DNA is preserved here, 48 bases in frame from base 1. The table lists this clonotype with a few counts. Its antigen specificity is not known. Base qualities are not recorded, but no much larger clone differs from it by a single base. To prepare the library, PCR was applied. Sequenced on an Illumina HiSeq 2500. Unique molecular identifiers were incorporated into TCR beta cDNA libraries to reduce PCR and sequencing biases. Some 500,000 cDNA molecules were obtained for every 1 to 10 million input T cells, so each molecule roughly corresponded to one T cell. The same protocol used for the earlier healthy control dataset was applied to prepare and sequence the patient libraries. Within a given batch, samples were prepared together, multiplexed and sequenced on the same HiSeq lane. In the paper's pipeline: MIGEC was used to process the raw barcoded reads, and molecular identifier groups with only a single read were discarded before consensus assembly and CDR3 extraction. VDJtools was used for post-analysis of the clonotype tables, with diversity normalized by down-sampling every dataset to the smallest sample size. Repertoire overlap clustering matched CDR3 amino acid but not nucleotide sequences to correct batch-related cross-sample contamination. The public reads were run again by TCRdb, first through fastp at Q25 and then through MiXCR, and only productive beta chains were kept. Every entry covers one CDR3 protein and lists the most common genes and DNA from its rows. Clone size and V and J calls follow TCRdb, not the original study. The sample has 430,000 or so distinct CDR3 sequences on record, approximately 37% of them singletons. The ten largest clones add up to approximately 7.1% of the sample.

Specimen: blood. The V and J segments used are TRBV4-1 and TRBJ1-2, with 11 junctional bases fitting TRBD1. This TCR came from a girl aged 2 to 10 with multiple sclerosis. The CDR3 reads CASSPLRWDRGNGYTF. The nucleotide sequence is TGCGCCAGCAGCCCCTTACGTTGGGACAGGGGGAATGGCTACACCTTC.